This TCR beta chain was documented in a study of T cells in Graves' hyperthyroidism and ophthalmopathy. Germline CDR1 is MNHEY and CDR2 is SVGEGT. CDR3 length: 14 amino acids. RNA transcripts yielded amplified TCR beta CDR3 regions. HTBI primers drove first-round RT-PCR of the TCR CDR3. TCRdb reprocessed the multiplex PCR reads with MiXCR, giving one entry per CDR3 protein. Among around 420,000 distinct CDR3 sequences listed, roughly an eighth were seen once. Out of 8.5 to 10 ml of fresh peripheral blood came the PBMCs. There are a few counts of this clonotype. A junction boundary mismatches the germline segment, possibly from a read error.

The chain combines TRBV6-2 or TRBV6-3 with TRBJ2-7; 8 bases map to TRBD1. The sequence was collected from a woman aged 18-29 years with Graves' hyperthyroidism. The sample was blood. The CDR3, as DNA: TGTGCCAGCAGGCTTTGGACAGGGAGCTACGGGCAGTACTTC. It is translated as CASRLWTGSYGQYF.